These 6 T cell receptor beta chains share one sample of origin, sequenced in a study of T cells in localized non-small cell lung cancer (dated by TCRdb to 2019 to 2021). Library preparation used the immunoSEQ multiplex PCR assay. TCRdb holds this immuneACCESS table with in-frame rearrangements only. Some clones are missing; in checked studies, unresolved V genes explain under half, and the rest has no known cause. The sample table holds 100,000 to 150,000 clones, of which around 92% were seen once. The ten largest account for roughly 1.8% of the sample. Sample: peripheral blood, taken before any cancer treatment. These receptors came from a female donor over 55 with stage I lung adenocarcinoma.

The chain joins TRBV6-5 to TRBJ1-5; D is perhaps TRBD1 (6 bases). V was shortened by 6 bases and J by 4 bases, with 13 bases between the two germline ends. The CDR3 totals 14 residues. Germline assignment: CDR1 MNHEY and CDR2 SVGAGI. CDR3 protein: CASRDTGINQPQHF. For the CDR3, the DNA is TGTGCCAGCAGGGACACAGGGATAAATCAGCCCCAGCATTTT.

The chain joins TRBV6-1 to TRBJ2-2; TRBD2 agrees at 8 bases. Germline V gene sequence: CDR1 MNHNS, CDR2 SASEGT. This CDR3 contains 14 residues. V lost 7 bases to trimming and J lost 5 bases; unmatched junction nucleotides: 6. In DNA, the CDR3 is TGTGCCAGCAAAATGGGACTAGAGACCGGGGAGCTGTTTTTT. It translates to CASKMGLETGELFF.

The rearrangement joins TRBV30 to TRBJ2-4; possibly TRBD2 for D (6 bases). The ends were cut back, 4 bases at V and 0 bases at J, with 13 bases in the middle. Germline V gives CDR1 GTSNPN, CDR2 SVGIG (reference sequence). This CDR3 is built from 15 residues. The CDR3 loop is CAWTEGALAKNIQYF. CDR3 nucleotides: TGTGCCTGGACGGAGGGAGCTCTAGCCAAAAACATTCAGTACTTC.

This sequence joins TRBV6-1 and TRBJ2-3, with D perhaps TRBD2 (5 bases). CDR1 MNHNS and CDR2 SASEGT come from the germline V gene. V shed 2 bases and J shed 5 bases, with 14 bases lying between them. This CDR3 is built from 15 residues. CDR3 nucleotide sequence: TGTGCCAGCAGTGAATCGGGTTGGGCGGGAGATACGCAGTATTTT. The encoded protein is CASSESGWAGDTQYF.

This clone occurred once. The V and J genes are TRBV30 and TRBJ2-3, with 12 bases lining up with TRBD2. Per the germline V gene, CDR1 is GTSNPN and CDR2 is SVGIG (reference sequence). The trim removed 2 bases at V and 6 bases at J, leaving 3 bases unmatched. The CDR3 loop spans 14 amino acids. This CDR3 reads CAWSRTSGADTQYF. CDR3 nucleotide sequence: TGTGCCTGGAGTAGGACTAGCGGGGCGGATACGCAGTATTTT.

V and J are TRBV6-1 and TRBJ1-2; D remains unclear. V lost 0 bases to trimming and J lost 5 bases, with 7 bases between them. This CDR3 has 13 amino acids. Germline loops: CDR1 MNHNS, CDR2 SASEGT. The CDR3 protein is CASSEATAYGYTF. Here the CDR3 DNA reads TGTGCCAGCAGTGAAGCTACAGCTTATGGCTACACCTTC.